The T cell receptor beta chain described here comes from a study of blood T cell repertoires in COVID-19. The overall study: Some COVID-19 samples were acute and others convalescent; all came from the United States, Italy and Spain. Sources were T cells, B-cell-depleted T cells, or PBMCs; the material itself was cDNA or gDNA.

Per the original data handling: For nucleated cells, counts were estimated from reference gene primer amplification. Assay: immunoSEQ multiplex PCR; the TCRdb copy retains only in-frame clones and omits some. For V, J and clone size, that table is used; D and trimming come from the DNA. The sample consists of about 160,000 clones, 60% to 85% of them appearing once. Followed longitudinally, the Seattle patients had been enrolled during active infection. The source of this sequence is a woman aged 55 to 70 with COVID-19, enrolled during active disease. Sequencing used peripheral blood.

In DNA form, the CDR3 reads TGTGCCAGCAGCCCTACTAGCGGGAGCTCTAATGAGCAGTTCTTC. Protein product: CASSPTSGSSNEQFF. The chain joins TRBV7-8 to TRBJ2-1, with TRBD2 matching 11 bases. The CDR3 consists of 15 residues. The junction had 7 bases not matched to a gene; V was cut back by 5 bases and J by 7 bases. The germline CDR1 and CDR2 sequences are SGHVS and FQNEAQ.